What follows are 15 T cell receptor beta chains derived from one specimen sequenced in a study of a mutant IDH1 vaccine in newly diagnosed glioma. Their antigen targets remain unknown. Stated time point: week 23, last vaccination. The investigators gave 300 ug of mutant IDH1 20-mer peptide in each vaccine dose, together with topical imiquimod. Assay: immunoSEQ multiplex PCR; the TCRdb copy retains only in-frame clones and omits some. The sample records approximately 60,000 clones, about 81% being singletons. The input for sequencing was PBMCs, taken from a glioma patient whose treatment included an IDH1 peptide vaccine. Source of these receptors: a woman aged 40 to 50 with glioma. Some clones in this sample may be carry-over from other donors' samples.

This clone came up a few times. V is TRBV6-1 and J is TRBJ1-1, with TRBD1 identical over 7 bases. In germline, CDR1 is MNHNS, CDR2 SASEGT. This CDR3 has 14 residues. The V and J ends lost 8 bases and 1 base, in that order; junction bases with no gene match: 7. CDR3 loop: CASGDREPNTEAFF. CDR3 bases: TGTGCCAGCGGCGACAGGGAACCGAACACTGAAGCTTTCTTT.

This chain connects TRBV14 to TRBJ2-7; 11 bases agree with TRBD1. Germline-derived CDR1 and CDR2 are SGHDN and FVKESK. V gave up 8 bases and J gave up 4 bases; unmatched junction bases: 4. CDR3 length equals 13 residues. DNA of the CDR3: TGTGCCAGCTCGGACAGGGGGCTTTACGAGCAGTACTTC. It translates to CASSDRGLYEQYF.

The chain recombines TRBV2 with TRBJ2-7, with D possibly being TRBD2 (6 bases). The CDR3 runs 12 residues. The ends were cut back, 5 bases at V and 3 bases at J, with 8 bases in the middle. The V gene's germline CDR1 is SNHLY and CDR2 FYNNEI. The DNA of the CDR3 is TGTGCCAGCAGTCAGGGACTCTACGAGCAGTACTTC. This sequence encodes CASSQGLYEQYF.

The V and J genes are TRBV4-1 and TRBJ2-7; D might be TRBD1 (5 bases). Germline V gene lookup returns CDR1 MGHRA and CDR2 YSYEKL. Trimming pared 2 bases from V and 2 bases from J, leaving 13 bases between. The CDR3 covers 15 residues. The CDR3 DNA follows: TGCGCCAGCAGCCAAAACCTAGGGGCCCCCTACGAGCAGTACTTC. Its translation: CASSQNLGAPYEQYF.

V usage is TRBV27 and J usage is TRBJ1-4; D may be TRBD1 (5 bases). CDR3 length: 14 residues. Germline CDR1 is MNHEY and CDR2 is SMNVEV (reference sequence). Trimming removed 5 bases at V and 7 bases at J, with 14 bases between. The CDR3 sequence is CASSLRDGAEKLFF. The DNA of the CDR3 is TGTGCCAGCAGTCTCCGGGACGGGGCTGAAAAACTGTTTTTT.

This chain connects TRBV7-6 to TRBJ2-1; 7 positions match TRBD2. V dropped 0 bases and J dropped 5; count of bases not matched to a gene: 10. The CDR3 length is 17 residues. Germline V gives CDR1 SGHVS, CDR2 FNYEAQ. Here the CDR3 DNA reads TGTGCCAGCAGCTTAGCTGAGGCGGGAGCCTCGGACAATGAGCAGTTCTTC. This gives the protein CASSLAEAGASDNEQFF. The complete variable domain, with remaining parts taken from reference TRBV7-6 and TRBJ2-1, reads GAGVSQSPRYKVTKRGQDVALRCDPISGHVSLYWYRQALGQGPEFLTYFNYEAQQDKSGLPNDRFSAERPEGSISTLTIQRTEQRDSAMYRCASSLAEAGASDNEQFFGPGTRLTVL.

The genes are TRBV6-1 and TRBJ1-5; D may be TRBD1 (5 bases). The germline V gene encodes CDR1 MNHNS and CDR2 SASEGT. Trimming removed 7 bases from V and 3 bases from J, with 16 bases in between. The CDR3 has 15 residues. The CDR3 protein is CASNRDSDPNQPQHF. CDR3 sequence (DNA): TGTGCCAGCAACCGGGACTCAGACCCCAATCAGCCCCAGCATTTT.

CDR3 sequence: CASSLSGENYNEQFF. The CDR3 DNA follows: TGCGCCAGCAGCCTATCAGGGGAAAATTACAATGAGCAGTTCTTC. This sequence joins TRBV5-1 and TRBJ2-1; perhaps TRBD1 as D (6 bases). Germline V gene data show CDR1 as SGHRS and CDR2 as YFSETQ. Trimming pared 4 bases from V and 4 bases from J, leaving 15 bases between. The CDR3 runs 15 residues.

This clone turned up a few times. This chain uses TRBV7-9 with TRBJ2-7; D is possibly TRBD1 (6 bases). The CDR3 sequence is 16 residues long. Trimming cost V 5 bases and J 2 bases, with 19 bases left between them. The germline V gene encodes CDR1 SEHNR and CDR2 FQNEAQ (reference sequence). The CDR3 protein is CASSLSSQGYPYEQYF. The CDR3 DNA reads TGTGCCAGCAGCCTTTCTAGTCAGGGGTACCCCTACGAGCAGTACTTC.

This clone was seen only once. CDR3 sequence (DNA): TGTGCCAGCAGCTTTGGGTCGGCGAACACTGAAGCTTTCTTT. This encodes CASSFGSANTEAFF. The gene calls are TRBV7-2 and TRBJ1-1; D is ambiguous. V gave up 3 bases and J gave up 1 base, with 9 bases separating them. This CDR3 region has 14 residues. Germline CDR1 and CDR2: SGHTA and FQGNSA.

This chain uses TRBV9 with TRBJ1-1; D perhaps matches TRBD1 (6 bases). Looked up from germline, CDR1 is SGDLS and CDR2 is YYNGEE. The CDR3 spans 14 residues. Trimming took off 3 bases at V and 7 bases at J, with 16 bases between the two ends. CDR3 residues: CASSAGGGLNEAFF. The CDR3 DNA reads TGTGCCAGCAGCGCAGGCGGGGGCCTAAATGAAGCTTTCTTT. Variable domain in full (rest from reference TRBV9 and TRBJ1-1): DSGVTQTPKHLITATGQRVTLRCSPRSGDLSVYWYQQSLDQGLQFLIQYYNGEERAKGNILERFSAQQFPDLHSELNLSSLELGDSALYFCASSAGGGLNEAFFGQGTRLTVV.

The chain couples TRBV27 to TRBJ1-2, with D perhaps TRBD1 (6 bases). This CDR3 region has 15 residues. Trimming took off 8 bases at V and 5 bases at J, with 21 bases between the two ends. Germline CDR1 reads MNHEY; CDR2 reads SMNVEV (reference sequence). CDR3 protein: CASGFGGLLNYGYTF. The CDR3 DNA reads TGTGCCAGCGGCTTCGGGGGGCTACTTAATTATGGCTACACCTTC.

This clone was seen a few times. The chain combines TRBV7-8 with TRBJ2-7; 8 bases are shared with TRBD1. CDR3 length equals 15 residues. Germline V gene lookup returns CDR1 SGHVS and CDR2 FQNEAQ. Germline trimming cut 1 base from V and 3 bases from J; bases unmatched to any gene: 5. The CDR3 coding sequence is TGTGCCAGCAGCTTAGGGGACAGGAAGAACTACGAGCAGTACTTC. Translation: CASSLGDRKNYEQYF.

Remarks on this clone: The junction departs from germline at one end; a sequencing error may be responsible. The CDR3 reads CASSDRYGQYF. The CDR3 nucleotides are TGTGCCAGCAGCGACCGATACGGGCAGTACTTC. The rearrangement links TRBV7-2 to TRBJ2-7, with no clear D. The germline V gene encodes CDR1 SGHTA and CDR2 FQGNSA. CDR3 length: 11 residues.

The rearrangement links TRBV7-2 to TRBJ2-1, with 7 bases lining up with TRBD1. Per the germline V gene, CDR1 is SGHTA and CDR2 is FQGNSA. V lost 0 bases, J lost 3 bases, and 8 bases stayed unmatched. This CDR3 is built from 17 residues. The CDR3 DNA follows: TGTGCCAGCAGCTTAGCTCCTGACAGGGTACGCTACAATGAGCAGTTCTTC. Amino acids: CASSLAPDRVRYNEQFF.